This TCR beta chain was documented in a study of CD8+ T cells in alopecia areata. Study background: Among treated patients, oral tofacitinib was administered at 5 to 10 mg twice daily.

This CDR3 has 16 amino acids. Trimming stripped 0 bases from V and 0 bases from J, with 8 bases between. The germline CDR1 and CDR2 sequences are SGHTA and FQGNSA. General observations from the study: Many expanded lesional clones persisted in scalp and blood during tofacitinib. Among the top 100, expanded CD8+ clones, as well as scalp clonality, were significantly decreased by tofacitinib.

Concerning this clone itself: Its target is not known.

Documented treatment: oral pan-JAK inhibitor, 5-10 mg twice daily. Peripheral blood samples and lesional scalp punch biopsies were obtained from alopecia areata patients. cDNA prepared by RNA extraction and subsequent reverse transcription served as the template for sequencing. This table comes from immunoSEQ multiplex PCR, and its TCRdb copy is limited to in-frame clones, with some not included. The data hold some 200,000 clones, with approximately 45% observed a single time. The rearrangement uses TRBV7-2 and TRBJ2-2; tentative D call: TRBD1 (6 bases). The sequencing here drew on CD4+ T cells sorted from blood, taken at approximately week 36, from a patient treated with tofacitinib. The source is a human donor with alopecia areata. Here the CDR3 DNA reads TGTGCCAGCAGCTTAGCCGGGACATCGAACACCGGGGAGCTGTTTTTT. Its protein product is CASSLAGTSNTGELFF.